Listed below are T cell receptor beta chains from one sample, sequenced in a study of cytotoxic CD8 clonotypes in ibrutinib-treated CLL. The assay was immunoSEQ multiplex PCR, and TCRdb's table has in-frame clones only and misses some. The data show around 200,000 clones, around 75% seen once. Sequences were derived from PBMCs, sampled after 12 months of ibrutinib treatment. These receptors were taken from a human donor with chronic lymphocytic leukemia. CDR3s include the opening cysteine and the closing phenylalanine or tryptophan. Fields, in order: D gene, V gene, clone size, J gene, CDR3 DNA, CDR3 protein. A D gene is named only where the DNA matches it firmly. Rows give clone size only sometimes, using once, few, many, or a class for an expanded clone.

NA,TRBV7-8,NA,TRBJ1-1,TGTGCCAGCAGCTTAGCATGGGTGAACACTGAAGCTTTCTTT,CASSLAWVNTEAFF
TRBD1,TRBV9,NA,TRBJ1-3,TGTGCCAGCAGCGTATATGAGGGGGCTCCTGGAAACACCATATATTTT,CASSVYEGAPGNTIYF
TRBD2,TRBV9,NA,TRBJ2-2,TGTGCCAGCAGCGTAGTTGATCTAGCGGCGAACACCGGGGAGCTGTTTTTT,CASSVVDLAANTGELFF
TRBD2,TRBV18,NA,TRBJ2-1,TGTGCCAGCTCACTGGGACTAGCGGGAGTCTACAATGAGCAGTTCTTC,CASSLGLAGVYNEQFF
NA,TRBV7-3,NA,TRBJ2-5,TGTGCCAGCAAAAACTGGGGGCAAGAGACCCAGTACTTC,CASKNWGQETQYF
NA,TRBV20-1,NA,TRBJ1-1,TGCAGTGCCCCGGACCACACTGAAGCTTTCTTT,CSAPDHTEAFF
TRBD2,TRBV29-1,NA,TRBJ2-7,TGCAGCGCCCGGACTAGCGACTACGAGCAGTACTTC,CSARTSDYEQYF
NA,TRBV18,once,TRBJ2-3,TGTGCCAGCTCACCCCTCGGGAAGATACATTCTAGCACAGATACGCAGTATTTT,CASSPLGKIHSSTDTQYF
TRBD1,TRBV7-9,NA,TRBJ1-5,TGTGCCAGCAGCTCGACAGGGGGAGGGCAGCCCCAGCATTTT,CASSSTGGGQPQHF
TRBD2,TRBV30,NA,TRBJ2-1,TGTGCCTGCCGAACTAGCGGGAGGGCCTACAATGAGCAGTTCTTC,CACRTSGRAYNEQFF
NA,TRBV28,NA,TRBJ1-3,TGTGCCAGCAGTTTCCCCAGTTGGCAGGGAGGAAACACCATATATTTT,CASSFPSWQGGNTIYF
NA,TRBV18,NA,TRBJ1-5,TGTGCCAGCTCACCTTCAGCATATCAGCCCCAGCATTTT,CASSPSAYQPQHF
NA,TRBV5-1,NA,TRBJ2-7,TGCGCCAGCAGACTGGACAGCGATTCCTACGAGCAGTACTTC,CASRLDSDSYEQYF
NA,TRBV2,once,TRBJ1-2,TGTGCCAACACGGACACGAACTATGGCTACACCTTC,CANTDTNYGYTF
TRBD1,TRBV5-8,few,TRBJ1-1,TGTGCCAGCAAGAAAGGGGGCCTGAACACTGAAGCTTTCTTT,CASKKGGLNTEAFF
NA,TRBV4-1,few,TRBJ1-1,TGCGCCAGCAGCCAAGATAGGCCGATAGATGAAGCTTTCTTT,CASSQDRPIDEAFF
NA,TRBV28,NA,TRBJ2-6,TGTGCCAGCAAAGACAGCCCGGCTGGGGCCAACGTCCTGACTTTC,CASKDSPAGANVLTF
NA,TRBV5-6,many,TRBJ1-2,TGTGCCAGCAGCTTGGGGGGGCGATTTAACTATGGCTACACCTTC,CASSLGGRFNYGYTF
TRBD1,TRBV9,once,TRBJ1-4,TGTGCCAGCAGCGTGAAACCGACAGGGGGGGTTGCAACTAATGAAAAACTGTTTTTT,CASSVKPTGGVATNEKLFF
TRBD1,TRBV30,NA,TRBJ1-6,TGTGCCTGGAGACATGCTTCGGGACAGGGCCATAATTCACCCCTCCACTTT,CAWRHASGQGHNSPLHF
NA,TRBV7-9,once,TRBJ2-2,TGTGCCAGCAGCTCCGTGAGGGGCCCGAACACCGGGGAGCTGTTTTTT,CASSSVRGPNTGELFF
NA,TRBV29-1,NA,TRBJ2-3,TGCAGCGTTGAAGGGGGCCTCCAGGGCCCCAGCGCGGATACGCAGTATTTT,CSVEGGLQGPSADTQYF
NA,TRBV29-1,few,TRBJ1-1,TGCAGCGTTGTCTTTTTCATGAACACTGAAGCTTTCTTT,CSVVFFMNTEAFF
NA,TRBV5-4,NA,TRBJ1-4,TGTGCCAGCAGCCTCCAGGGCGGAGATGAAAAACTGTTTTTT,CASSLQGGDEKLFF
NA,TRBV6-5,NA,TRBJ2-2,TGTGCCAGCAGTCGGGGGAACACCGGGGAGCTGTTTTTT,CASSRGNTGELFF
TRBD2,TRBV6-6,NA,TRBJ2-7,TGTGCCAGCAGTTCCTCCGGGGGGTTCGAGCAGTACTTC,CASSSSGGFEQYF
NA,TRBV7-3,once,TRBJ1-4,TGTGCCAGCAGCTTCATGCCCCAAGGGAAACTGTTTTTT,CASSFMPQGKLFF
NA,TRBV28,NA,TRBJ2-7,TGTGCCAGCAGTGTTCCCTCCAGAGGGACGTACGAGCAGTACTTC,CASSVPSRGTYEQYF
NA,TRBV2,NA,TRBJ1-3,TGTGCCAGCACCTTGGGCCAGGGTTCTGGAAACACCATATATTTT,CASTLGQGSGNTIYF
NA,TRBV5-1,NA,TRBJ2-7,TGCGCCAGCAGCAGAGGACAGCTGAGCTCCTACGAGCAGTACTTC,CASSRGQLSSYEQYF
TRBD1,TRBV19,few,TRBJ1-1,TGTGCCAGTAGCCTCCACGCCACAGGGGCCGCGGGTGAAGCTTTCTTT,CASSLHATGAAGEAFF
NA,TRBV30,NA,TRBJ1-5,TGTGCCTGGAACTCGGGGAGCAATCAGCCCCAGCATTTT,CAWNSGSNQPQHF
TRBD1,TRBV18,NA,TRBJ1-2,TGTGCCAGCTCACCACTAGATCGGAGGGGGCGGTCGATTGGCTACACCTTC,CASSPLDRRGRSIGYTF
NA,TRBV28,once,TRBJ2-7,TGTGCCAGCAGTTTAACGGGGCCTCCTCTCTACGAGCAGTACTTC,CASSLTGPPLYEQYF